This T cell receptor (beta chain) was sequenced in a study of T cells in tuberculosis. Study details: Blood was taken before or within 7 days of anti-tuberculosis therapy.

This sample's time point: new active TB diagnosis, blood taken before or within 7 days of starting treatment. Some clones are missing from TCRdb's copy, which holds only in-frame ones; the method was immunoSEQ multiplex PCR. The sample has some 40,000 clones; approximately 94% are singletons. Trimming took off 3 bases at V and 7 bases at J, with 10 bases between the two ends. The CDR3 covers 14 residues. Germline assignment: CDR1 MRHNA and CDR2 SNTAGT. This clonotype was sampled from an adult with tuberculosis. The genes are TRBV6-4 and TRBJ1-6; D perhaps matches TRBD1 (5 bases). This specimen consisted of PBMCs, obtained at tuberculosis diagnosis. Here the CDR3 reads CASSEGLMNSPLHF. The CDR3 coding sequence is TGTGCCAGCAGTGAGGGACTTATGAATTCACCCCTCCACTTT.